This T cell receptor beta chain was retrieved from a study of blood T cell repertoires in COVID-19. Overall study context: Samples representing acute and convalescent COVID-19 were sourced from the United States, Italy and Spain. Nucleic acid was either cDNA or gDNA, and it came from T cells, B-cell-depleted T cells, or PBMCs.

V lost 2 bases, J lost 1 base, and 4 bases stayed unmatched. Per the germline V gene, CDR1 is SGHTA and CDR2 is FQGNSA. The CDR3 totals 17 residues. Authors' data handling: Quantification of nucleated cells was approximated via reference gene primer amplification. Profiling relied on immunoSEQ multiplex PCR, and the TCRdb table lists in-frame clones only, not all of them. V, J and clone size were drawn from that table, and D and trimming were deduced from the DNA. The table has approximately 190,000 clones, approximately 84% seen once. V is TRBV7-2 and J is TRBJ2-3; TRBD1 matches 12 bases. The sample consisted of peripheral blood. The TCR originated in a man aged 80 or over with acute or convalescent COVID-19. The CDR3 here is CASSLTGQGARTDTQYF. DNA of the CDR3: TGTGCCAGCAGCTTAACGGGACAGGGGGCACGCACAGATACGCAGTATTTT.